This entry lists 17 T cell receptor beta chains sequenced from one sample in a study of T cell repertoires in cytomegalovirus infection. MiXCR was run by TCRdb on the reads, yielding one entry per CDR3 protein. The sample carries about 490,000 distinct CDR3 sequences, approximately 11% recorded once. The material sequenced was PBMCs. These receptors were obtained from a human donor in good health (CMV status not recorded). Some clones in this sample may be carry-over from other donors' samples.

This clonotype has ten or more counts. V is TRBV12-3 or TRBV12-4 and J is TRBJ2-5; a weak D match, TRBD2 (5 bases). This CDR3 is 13 amino acids long. Trimming stripped 2 bases from V and 5 bases from J, with 9 bases between. CDR3 nucleotides: TGTGCCAGCAGTTTAACGGGAACGGAGACCCAGTACTTC. Translating it yields CASSLTGTETQYF.

The chain has TRBV5-1 and TRBJ2-3; 14 bases map to TRBD2. Looked up from germline, CDR1 is SGHRS and CDR2 is YFSETQ. This CDR3 spans 16 amino acids. The junction had 11 bases not matched to a gene; V was cut back by 5 bases and J by 9 bases. The CDR3: CASSLLGTSGSLTQYF. Here the CDR3 DNA reads TGCGCCAGCAGTCTGCTCGGGACTAGCGGGAGTCTGACGCAGTATTTT.

The V gene is TRBV12-5, the J gene TRBJ2-7; TRBD2 agrees at 9 bases. V shed 1 base and J 5 bases; nucleotides not matched to a gene: 3. Germline lookup yields CDR1 LGHNT and CDR2 FRNRAP. The CDR3 is 14 amino acids. The CDR3 sequence is CASGLGGLAHEQYF. In DNA, the CDR3 is TGTGCTAGTGGTTTGGGGGGACTAGCCCACGAGCAGTACTTC.

V gene TRBV19 combines with J gene TRBJ2-1; D may be TRBD1 (5 bases). Germline V lookup: CDR1 LNHDA, CDR2 SQIVND (reference sequence). Trimming shortened V by 6 bases and J by 0 bases, and 9 bases separated the two germline ends. The CDR3 runs 14 residues. This CDR3 reads CASSRQSSYNEQFF. The CDR3 nucleotides read TGTGCCAGTAGCAGACAGAGCTCCTACAATGAGCAGTTCTTC.

This clonotype has more than one count but fewer than ten. This sequence joins TRBV28 and TRBJ2-1; 7 bases are shared with TRBD2. With V trimmed by 11 bases and J by 3 bases, 16 bases remained unmatched. The CDR3 spans 16 residues. Germline V lookup: CDR1 MDHEN, CDR2 SYDVKM. The CDR3 sequence is CARLSRGVPDYNEQFF. CDR3 nucleotides: TGTGCCCGCCTATCCCGGGGGGTGCCGGACTACAATGAGCAGTTCTTC.

This clonotype was seen many times. V is TRBV5-1 and J is TRBJ2-6; 9 positions match TRBD2. The CDR3 length is 19 residues. CDR1 is SGHRS and CDR2 is YFSETQ in the germline V gene. V shed 0 bases, J shed 2 bases, and the junction held 9 bases outside the gene matches. CDR3 DNA: TGCGCCAGCAGCTTGGCCCCGGCTAGCGGGGTCGCTGGGGCCAACGTCCTGACTTTC. This gives the protein CASSLAPASGVAGANVLTF.

This clonotype was picked up a small number of times. The chain links TRBV29-1 to TRBJ1-1, with 7 nucleotides matching TRBD1. The V gene end was trimmed by 3 bases and the J gene end by 1 base; junction bases not matched to a gene: 5. The germline V gene has CDR1 SQVTM and CDR2 ANQGSEA. This CDR3 spans 14 amino acids. This CDR3 reads CSVDPRTGNTEAFF. The CDR3 nucleotides read TGCAGCGTTGACCCTAGGACAGGGAACACTGAAGCTTTCTTT.

This clonotype showed up many times. The chain combines TRBV5-6 with TRBJ1-2; 9 bases match TRBD1. J gave up 4 bases and V 4 bases, and 5 bases lay outside the gene matches. CDR1 is SGHDT and CDR2 is YYEEEE in the germline V gene. The CDR3 runs 14 residues. The CDR3 sequence is CASSRDRVVYGYTF. CDR3 nucleotide sequence: TGTGCCAGCAGCCGGGACAGGGTGGTCTATGGCTACACCTTC. Looking up the rest from reference TRBV5-6 and TRBJ1-2 gives the full variable domain: DAGVTQSPTHLIKTRGQQVTLRCSPKSGHDTVSWYQQALGQGPQFIFQYYEEEERQRGNFPDRFSGHQFPNYSSELNVNALLLGDSALYLCASSRDRVVYGYTFGSGTRLTVV.

This clonotype was recorded many times. The chain recombines TRBV7-9 with TRBJ2-5; no firm D call. The CDR3 totals 14 residues. CDR1 is SEHNR and CDR2 is FQNEAQ in the germline V gene (reference sequence). Trimming shortened V by 4 bases and J by 5 bases, and 14 bases separated the two germline ends. For the CDR3, the DNA is TGTGCCAGCAGCTCCGACTGGCCAGAGGAGACCCAGTACTTC. Translation: CASSSDWPEETQYF.

This clonotype was recorded at least ten times. V gene TRBV12-3 or TRBV12-4 combines with J gene TRBJ1-4; D is uncertain. V was pared by 5 bases and J by 10 bases, with 20 bases between. The CDR3 extends over 15 amino acids. CDR3 in amino acids: CASSLGGSSVRKLFF. CDR3 nucleotides: TGTGCCAGCAGTCTGGGTGGGAGCTCGGTTAGAAAACTGTTTTTT.

The gene calls are TRBV5-6 and TRBJ2-1; TRBD1 matches at 8 bases. CDR1 and CDR2 (germline): SGHDT, YYEEEE. J lost 10 bases, V lost 4 bases, and 7 bases had no gene match. This CDR3 is 13 amino acids long. Written as DNA, the CDR3 is TGTGCCAGCAGCCTGGACAGGGTGAGGGAGCAGTTCTTC. Translated, it gives CASSLDRVREQFF.

In nucleotides, the CDR3 is TGCGCCAGCATCGCCGGCGGCGGAGGAACCTACAATGAGCAGTTCTTC. This gives the protein CASIAGGGGTYNEQFF. The chain is built from TRBV5-1 and TRBJ2-1; the D gene is possibly TRBD2 (5 bases). Germline V gene sequence: CDR1 SGHRS, CDR2 YFSETQ. The V and J ends lost 6 bases and 2 bases respectively, with 18 bases between them. CDR3 size: 16 residues. Looking up the rest from reference TRBV5-1 and TRBJ2-1 gives the full variable domain: KAGVTQTPRYLIKTRGQQVTLSCSPISGHRSVSWYQQTPGQGLQFLFEYFSETQRNKGNFPGRFSGRQFSNSRSEMNVSTLELGDSALYLCASIAGGGGTYNEQFFGPGTRLTVL.

At least ten counts were recorded for this clonotype. V gene TRBV12-3 or TRBV12-4 combines with J gene TRBJ2-5, with D possibly matching TRBD1 (6 bases). The V gene lost 0 bases and the J gene lost 0 bases, with 14 bases spanning the gap. The length of the CDR3 is 17 residues. The CDR3 protein is CASSLAGQGPYQETQYF. As DNA, the CDR3 is TGTGCCAGCAGTTTAGCTGGCCAGGGGCCGTACCAAGAGACCCAGTACTTC.

This clonotype was seen more than once but under ten times. The chain joins TRBV19 to TRBJ1-3; possible D gene TRBD1, 5 bases. This CDR3 comprises 15 residues. The germline V and J ends were trimmed by 2 bases and 0 bases, with 8 bases remaining between them. Germline V gives CDR1 LNHDA, CDR2 SQIVND (reference sequence). The CDR3 region is CASSIMGDSGNTIYF. CDR3 coding DNA: TGTGCCAGTAGTATAATGGGGGACTCTGGAAACACCATATATTTT. Supplemented by reference TRBV19 and TRBJ1-3, the full variable domain reads DGGITQSPKYLFRKEGQNVTLSCEQNLNHDAMYWYRQDPGQGLRLIYYSQIVNDFQKGDIAEGYSVSREKKESFPLTVTSAQKNPTAFYLCASSIMGDSGNTIYFGEGSWLTVV.

This clonotype was counted ten times or more. The chain is built from TRBV5-1 and TRBJ2-5, with D perhaps TRBD2 (6 bases). This CDR3 spans 15 amino acids. CDR1 and CDR2 (germline): SGHRS, YFSETQ. The ends were cut back, 0 bases at V and 1 base at J, with 10 bases in the middle. As DNA, the CDR3 is TGCGCCAGCAGCTTGGGCGGGACGGCCCAAGAGACCCAGTACTTC. Amino acid sequence: CASSLGGTAQETQYF.

The rearrangement uses TRBV28 and TRBJ1-2; D unclear. V lost 10 bases and J 4 bases, leaving 16 bases between the germline ends. The CDR3 covers 13 residues. Germline loops: CDR1 MDHEN, CDR2 SYDVKM. The CDR3 region is CATLAEVGYGYTF. The CDR3 nucleotides read TGTGCCACCCTGGCCGAGGTTGGCTATGGCTACACCTTC.

This clonotype has ten or more counts. The V and J genes are TRBV7-9 and TRBJ1-1, with 8 bases lining up with TRBD1. The trim removed 5 bases at V and 1 base at J, leaving 3 bases unmatched. This CDR3 comprises 14 residues. Germline V gives CDR1 SEHNR, CDR2 FQNEAQ (reference sequence). CDR3 sequence reads: CASSQGATNTEAFF. The CDR3 nucleotides read TGTGCCAGCAGCCAGGGGGCCACGAACACTGAAGCTTTCTTT.